These 27 T cell receptor beta chains came from one sample sequenced in a study of response to subunit inactivated influenza vaccine. TCRdb re-called the RT-PCR reads through MiXCR, storing one row per CDR3 protein. The table lists hundreds of thousands of distinct CDR3 sequences, more than 15% of them singletons. Sequencing was performed on PBMCs from blood, taken less than 13 days after vaccination. These receptors originate from a man in his fifties who received an inactivated influenza vaccine.

This clonotype was detected only a few times. The V gene is TRBV13, the J gene TRBJ2-7, with D unclear. CDR1 is PRHDT, CDR2 FYEKMQ, per germline (reference sequence). The CDR3 runs 14 residues. The V gene lost 5 bases and the J gene lost 6 bases, with 17 bases spanning the gap. CDR3 bases: TGTGCCAGCAGCCTGGAGAGGTCTTTACGCGAGCAGTACTTC. Its protein is CASSLERSLREQYF.

The chain recombines TRBV20-1 with TRBJ1-2; possible D gene TRBD1, 5 bases. From germline, CDR1 is DFQATT and CDR2 SNEGSKA (reference sequence). V lost 6 bases and J 4 bases, leaving 15 bases between the germline ends. This CDR3 contains 13 residues. The CDR3: CSAYGSGAYGYTF. The DNA for the CDR3 is TGCAGTGCCTATGGATCCGGGGCCTATGGCTACACCTTC.

The chain recombines TRBV27 with TRBJ2-1, with no clear D. CDR3 size: 13 residues. The ends were cut back, 0 bases at V and 10 bases at J, with 10 bases in the middle. Germline loops: CDR1 MNHEY, CDR2 SMNVEV (reference sequence). The CDR3 loop reads CASSLSYRLEQFF. The CDR3 DNA follows: TGTGCCAGCAGTTTATCTTATCGTTTAGAGCAGTTCTTC.

This clonotype was seen more than once but under ten times. The chain links TRBV7-2 to TRBJ2-5; 10 nucleotides agree with TRBD1. Trimming took 2 bases from V and 5 from J; bases not matched to a gene: 8. The CDR3 loop spans 16 amino acids. Germline V CDR1 and CDR2: SGHTA, FQGNSA. The CDR3 DNA reads as TGTGCCAGCAGCTTAAGGGACAGGGGTCTTGGTGAGACCCAGTACTTC. This codes for CASSLRDRGLGETQYF.

V gene TRBV5-5 combines with J gene TRBJ2-1; the D is unclear. The length of the CDR3 is 14 residues. V lost 4 bases and J lost 4, with 12 bases in between. CDR1 SGHKS and CDR2 YYEKEE come from the germline V gene (reference sequence). DNA for the CDR3: TGTGCCAGCAGCCTAATAGACGGTTACAATGAGCAGTTCTTC. It yields the protein CASSLIDGYNEQFF.

The chain is built from TRBV4-1 and TRBJ2-1; 7 nucleotides align to TRBD1. With 5 bases clipped from V and 4 bases from J, the junction kept 8 bases outside the gene matches. Per the germline V gene, CDR1 is MGHRA and CDR2 is YSYEKL. The CDR3 sequence is 15 residues long. The CDR3, as DNA: TGCGCCAGCAGCGGACCGGGACAGAGTTACAATGAGCAGTTCTTC. Protein product: CASSGPGQSYNEQFF.

This clonotype has more than one count but fewer than ten. The J gene is TRBJ1-4, the V gene TRBV28; no definite D call. The CDR3 spans 14 residues. Trimming pared 7 bases from V and 3 bases from J, leaving 12 bases between. Germline CDR1 and CDR2: MDHEN and SYDVKM. The CDR3 DNA sequence: TGTGCCAGCAAGAGAGGGAGCGCTAATGAAAAACTGTTTTTT. Its translation: CASKRGSANEKLFF.

In this sample, this clonotype turned up many times. The chain joins TRBV29-1 to TRBJ2-2; D gene ambiguous. Trimming cost V 7 bases and J 1 base, with 13 bases left between them. The germline V gene has CDR1 SQVTM and CDR2 ANQGSEA. The CDR3 totals 14 residues. CDR3 in amino acids: CSARTAMNTGELFF. The CDR3 nucleotides read TGCAGCGCCCGGACGGCCATGAACACCGGGGAGCTGTTTTTT.

This clonotype was seen more than once but under ten times. This sequence joins TRBV12-3 or TRBV12-4 and TRBJ1-5; maybe TRBD1 (5 bases). The CDR3 consists of 14 residues. Trimming left V 2 bases short and J 5 bases short, with 10 bases between. The CDR3 DNA follows: TGTGCCAGCAGTTTACGGGACGGTTATCAGCCCCAGCATTTT. Protein product: CASSLRDGYQPQHF.

The rearrangement uses TRBV5-1 and TRBJ1-1; the match to TRBD1 covers 8 bases. V shed 5 bases and J 3 bases; nucleotides not matched to a gene: 6. Germline loops: CDR1 SGHRS, CDR2 YFSETQ. This CDR3 has 14 amino acids. CDR3 nucleotide sequence: TGCGCCAGCAGAGCTGGACAGGGACACACTGAAGCTTTCTTT. It codes for CASRAGQGHTEAFF.

The table lists this clonotype with a few counts. This chain links TRBV30 with TRBJ2-7; tentative D call: TRBD2 (5 bases). Germline lookup yields CDR1 GTSNPN and CDR2 SVGIG (reference sequence). This CDR3 comprises 10 residues. Trimming shortened V by 5 bases and J by 8 bases, and 10 bases separated the two germline ends. The CDR3 nucleotides read TGTGCCTGGGGACTGGTTCAGCAGTACTTC. It specifies CAWGLVQQYF.

The CDR3 is CASSRGSYGYTF. DNA of the CDR3: TGTGCCAGCAGCCGGGGTTCCTACGGCTACACCTTC. The chain is built from TRBV7-8 and TRBJ1-2, with D unclear. Looked up from germline, CDR1 is SGHVS and CDR2 is FQNEAQ. The CDR3 covers 12 residues. V lost 5 bases, J lost 8 bases, and 12 bases lay in between. The full variable domain, its missing parts supplied by reference TRBV7-8 and TRBJ1-2, is GAGVSQSPRYKVAKRGQDVALRCDPISGHVSLFWYQQALGQGPEFLTYFQNEAQLDKSGLPSDRFFAERPEGSVSTLKIQRTQQEDSAVYLCASSRGSYGYTFGSGTRLTVV.

This sequence joins TRBV5-8 and TRBJ1-6; weak D call: TRBD1 (5 bases). This CDR3 region has 13 residues. The germline V and J ends were trimmed by 4 bases and 10 bases, with 12 bases remaining between them. Germline-derived CDR1 and CDR2 are SGHTS and YDEGEE. This chain's CDR3 is CASSLQTESPLHF. The CDR3 bases are TGTGCCAGCAGCCTCCAGACAGAATCACCCCTCCACTTT.

This clonotype was detected many times. The chain is built from TRBV10-3 and TRBJ2-3; TRBD2 matches at 12 bases. The ends lost 4 bases at V and 0 bases at J; junction bases unmatched: 2. Germline lookup yields CDR1 ENHRY and CDR2 SYGVKD. CDR3 size: 16 residues. The DNA for the CDR3 is TGTGCCATCAGTGGACTAGCGGGAGTTAGCACAGATACGCAGTATTTT. Protein product: CAISGLAGVSTDTQYF.

This chain uses TRBV5-1 with TRBJ1-1, with 8 bases that match TRBD1. The CDR3 is made up of 17 amino acids. Germline V lookup: CDR1 SGHRS, CDR2 YFSETQ. V shed 0 bases and J 2 bases; nucleotides not matched to a gene: 9. CDR3 DNA: TGCGCCAGCAGCTTGGGAACAGGGGGGCCTCTTAACACTGAAGCTTTCTTT. Protein: CASSLGTGGPLNTEAFF.

This clonotype has just a few counts. V is TRBV6-1 and J is TRBJ2-5; TRBD2 matches at 10 bases. The CDR3 extends over 17 amino acids. Trimming took 0 bases from V and 5 from J; bases not matched to a gene: 9. Germline loops: CDR1 MNHNS, CDR2 SASEGT. The CDR3 protein is CASSEALAGVDMETQYF. The CDR3 nucleotides are TGTGCCAGCAGTGAAGCTCTAGCGGGAGTTGATATGGAGACCCAGTACTTC.

V usage is TRBV6-5 and J usage is TRBJ2-3; 7 bases fit TRBD1. The CDR3 length is 15 residues. CDR1 and CDR2 (germline): MNHEY, SVGAGI. The J segment lost 4 bases and the V segment lost 2 bases, leaving 6 bases of the junction unmatched. CDR3 nucleotides: TGTGCCAGCAGTTACGGGGGACAGTCCGCAGATACGCAGTATTTT. This encodes CASSYGGQSADTQYF.

The genes are TRBV7-9 and TRBJ2-7; TRBD1 agrees at 8 bases. CDR3 length equals 15 residues. Per germline, CDR1 SEHNR and CDR2 FQNEAQ (reference sequence). The J segment lost 3 bases and the V segment lost 2 bases, leaving 6 bases of the junction unmatched. The CDR3 sequence is CASSLTGGNNYEQYF. The DNA of the CDR3 is TGTGCCAGCAGCTTAACAGGGGGGAACAACTACGAGCAGTACTTC.

V gene TRBV7-2 combines with J gene TRBJ2-2; TRBD2 aligns across 7 bases. V was clipped by 0 bases and J by 9 bases; unmatched bases: 7. The CDR3 covers 15 residues. Germline CDR1 and CDR2: SGHTA and FQGNSA. The CDR3 loop reads CASSLALLTSRELFF. The CDR3 DNA follows: TGTGCCAGCAGCTTAGCCCTCCTGACTAGCAGGGAGCTGTTTTTT. The full variable domain, in which reference TRBV7-2 and TRBJ2-2 provide the parts outside the CDR3, is GAGVSQSPSNKVTEKGKDVELRCDPISGHTALYWYRQSLGQGLEFLIYFQGNSAPDKSGLPSDRFSAERTGGSVSTLTIQRTQQEDSAVYLCASSLALLTSRELFFGEGSRLTVL.

The V and J genes are TRBV20-1 and TRBJ2-1, with 9 positions matching TRBD2. The V gene's germline CDR1 is DFQATT and CDR2 SNEGSKA (reference sequence). Trimming cost V 1 base and J 8 bases; bases outside gene matches: 6. The CDR3 is 14 residues long. The CDR3 DNA is TGCAGTGCTAGAGTTGCGGGGGGGCCCCATGAGCAGTTCTTC. It yields the protein CSARVAGGPHEQFF.

This clonotype was seen only a few times. The gene calls are TRBV5-1 and TRBJ1-6, with 7 bases matching TRBD1. CDR3 length: 15 residues. Germline V lookup: CDR1 SGHRS, CDR2 YFSETQ. The V gene end was trimmed by 2 bases and the J gene end by 5 bases; junction bases not matched to a gene: 4. The chain's CDR3 is CASSFRGGDNSPLHF. The CDR3 bases are TGCGCCAGCAGCTTCAGGGGGGGAGATAATTCACCCCTCCACTTT.

This clonotype was counted ten times or more. The rearrangement links TRBV5-1 to TRBJ2-7; TRBD2 agrees at 8 bases. Germline-derived CDR1 and CDR2 are SGHRS and YFSETQ. The CDR3 contains 15 residues. J was trimmed by 4 bases and V by 0 bases; bases with no gene match: 6. CDR3 sequence reads: CASSLVDGGVYEQYF. For the CDR3, the DNA is TGCGCCAGCAGCTTGGTCGACGGGGGGGTGTACGAGCAGTACTTC.

The CDR3: CASSESTGLGTEAFF. The CDR3 DNA is TGTGCCAGCAGTGAAAGTACGGGGTTAGGGACTGAAGCTTTCTTT. The chain has TRBV6-1 and TRBJ1-1, with D uncertain. The CDR3 runs 15 residues. Germline lookup yields CDR1 MNHNS and CDR2 SASEGT. Trimming cost V 2 bases and J 5 bases, with 15 bases left between them.

This clonotype was found many times. The rearrangement links TRBV6-2 or TRBV6-3 to TRBJ2-2; D is possibly TRBD2 (5 bases). The CDR3 length is 17 residues. V gave up 1 base and J gave up 4 bases, with 16 bases separating them. Germline-derived CDR1 and CDR2 are MNHEY and SVGEGT. The CDR3: CASSYFRALEGTGELFF. CDR3 in DNA: TGTGCCAGCAGTTACTTCCGGGCCTTAGAGGGCACCGGGGAGCTGTTTTTT.

This clonotype was seen many times. V is TRBV18 and J is TRBJ1-3, with no clear D. Trimming removed 6 bases from V and 4 bases from J, with 16 bases in between. CDR1 and CDR2 from the germline V gene are KGHSH and LQKENI. CDR3 length equals 15 residues. CDR3 residues: CASSLLGLGGNTIYF. CDR3 DNA sequence: TGTGCCAGCTCTCTCCTAGGGCTCGGAGGAAACACCATATATTTT.

The sample holds a few counts of this clonotype. The J gene is TRBJ1-4, the V gene TRBV15; D is undetermined. V dropped 6 bases and J dropped 1 base, with 9 bases sitting between them. This CDR3 has 14 amino acids. CDR1 is LNHNV, CDR2 YYDKDF, per germline (reference sequence). The CDR3 DNA reads TGTGCCACCAGTTTGAGGAAAACTAATGAAAAACTGTTTTTT. Its protein product is CATSLRKTNEKLFF.

This clonotype has a handful of counts. CDR3 in amino acids: CASSRQPTDTQYF. In DNA form, the CDR3 reads TGTGCCAGCAGTCGCCAGCCCACAGATACGCAGTATTTT. V and J are TRBV12-3 or TRBV12-4 and TRBJ2-3; no definite D call. CDR3 size: 13 residues. V was cut by 5 bases and J by 2 bases, with 8 bases left in between.